The sequence of this T cell receptor (beta chain) was determined in a study of untreated major depressive disorder. Roughly 32 ml of blood was drawn into EDTA tubes. CD4+ T cells were isolated from thawed PBMCs by magnetic negative selection. Germline assignment: CDR1 MNHEY and CDR2 SVGAGI. The CDR3 sequence is 13 residues long. Trimming shortened V by 6 bases and J by 2 bases, and 5 bases separated the two germline ends. Overall study findings and caveats: TRBV05-01 (Vbeta 5.1) usage was higher in CD4+ T cells of depressed patients than controls. The sequencing tests were limited to three preselected Vbeta families.

The assay was immunoSEQ multiplex PCR, and TCRdb's table has in-frame clones only and misses some. The sample lists 25,000 to 30,000 clones, about 90% occurring once. Notes on this clone: Its antigen is unidentified.

Sequencing was performed on CD4+ T cells from PBMCs. This sequence was found in a woman under 40 with major depressive disorder. This sequence joins TRBV6-5 and TRBJ2-6; D remains ambiguous. The CDR3 reads CASRLPGANVLTF. For the CDR3, the DNA is TGTGCCAGCAGGCTACCTGGGGCCAACGTCCTGACTTTC.